The rows below give T cell receptor beta chains drawn from one sample of a study of blood T cell repertoires in COVID-19. This table comes from immunoSEQ multiplex PCR, and its TCRdb copy is limited to in-frame clones, with some not included. The data contain under 200,000 clones, roughly 88% of them seen just once; the ten biggest clones take up roughly 5.9%. The sequencing sample was made of PBMCs or T cells enriched from blood (not recorded which). Receptors originate from a middle-aged man with acute COVID-19. The CDR3 runs from the conserved cysteine through the conserved F or W. D genes are given only for firm matches.

d_call,j_call,v_call,cdr3_aa
NA,TRBJ1-1,TRBV5-8,CASSFRYSNTEAFF
TRBD1,TRBJ2-5,TRBV30,CAWSGNRGETQYF
TRBD1,TRBJ1-2,TRBV9,CASSVAPAGGTGYGYTF
NA,TRBJ2-7,TRBV5-1,CASSFLSGPSSYEQYF
NA,TRBJ1-1,TRBV12-3/TRBV12-4,CASSSQVNTEAFF
TRBD1,TRBJ2-2,TRBV27,CASSIKTGFAGELFF
NA,TRBJ1-6,TRBV5-1,CASSPNQVRDSPLHF
NA,TRBJ1-2,TRBV11-2,CASTLGTYGYTF
NA,TRBJ1-6,TRBV5-1,CASNASRPNSPLHF
NA,TRBJ1-2,TRBV7-9,CASIPWGHGYTF
TRBD1,TRBJ2-6,TRBV30,CAWETTGGISGANVLTF
TRBD1,TRBJ2-7,TRBV5-1,CASSLDTGGTYEQYF
TRBD1,TRBJ1-5,TRBV27,CASSLSQGRQGAQPQHF
TRBD1,TRBJ2-5,TRBV2,CASSVGQGGSETQYF
NA,TRBJ2-1,TRBV29-1,CSVARGENNEQFF
TRBD2,TRBJ2-1,TRBV7-9,CASTRGVRGSREEYNEQFF
TRBD1,TRBJ1-2,TRBV27,CASSSTGGKGGYTF
TRBD1,TRBJ1-2,TRBV9,CASSYRDRAEANYGYTF
NA,TRBJ1-6,TRBV10-3,CAIRDTSYNSPLHF
NA,TRBJ2-3,TRBV29-1,CSVDEATDTQYF
TRBD1,TRBJ1-1,TRBV19,CASKRDRDTGTEAFF
NA,TRBJ2-1,TRBV15,CATSRVALAVGTNEQFF
TRBD1,TRBJ1-1,TRBV7-9,CASRNRGEAFF
TRBD1,TRBJ1-6,TRBV7-3,CASRAGGNSPLHF
NA,TRBJ2-1,TRBV21-1,CASSWPGGGNEQFF
NA,TRBJ1-2,TRBV28,CAIFPRRSNNYGYTF
NA,TRBJ2-1,TRBV5-1,CASSFADFNEQFF
NA,TRBJ2-7,TRBV6-4,CASSKGGSGSYEQYF
NA,TRBJ2-5,TRBV7-3,CASSLTSLETQYF
NA,TRBJ2-6,TRBV28,CAIGAGSGANVLTF
NA,TRBJ1-4,TRBV7-9,CASRAAGTTNEKLFF
TRBD1,TRBJ1-5,TRBV7-9,CASSLGTGENQPQHF